Each of the 22 T cell receptor beta chains below was sequenced from the same sample in a study of blood T cell repertoires in COVID-19. Using immunoSEQ multiplex PCR, the repertoire was profiled, and TCRdb retains in-frame clones only, with some absent. Of around 140,000 clones in the sample, around 81% were seen once. Specimen: peripheral blood. The receptors were gathered from a human donor in a cohort sampled during active COVID-19.

The chain couples TRBV4-1 to TRBJ2-7; D ambiguous. The CDR3 is 17 residues long. V was trimmed by 0 bases and J by 0 bases, leaving 15 bases between them. Germline V gene data show CDR1 as MGHRA and CDR2 as YSYEKL. The CDR3 bases are TGCGCCAGCAGCCAAGATCAGAAGCGCTGGAGCTCCTACGAGCAGTACTTC. Encoded protein: CASSQDQKRWSSYEQYF.

The genes are TRBV7-9 and TRBJ1-5, with TRBD1 matching 8 bases. CDR3 size: 14 residues. V was pared by 1 base and J by 5 bases, with 1 base of the junction left unmatched. Germline-derived CDR1 and CDR2 are SEHNR and FQNEAQ (reference sequence). Here the CDR3 DNA reads TGTGCCAGCAGCTTAGGGACAGGGTATCAGCCCCAGCATTTT. Translating it yields CASSLGTGYQPQHF.

This sequence joins TRBV7-9 and TRBJ2-7, with D possibly matching TRBD1 (5 bases). This CDR3 has 12 amino acids. In germline, CDR1 is SEHNR, CDR2 FQNEAQ (reference sequence). V dropped 1 base and J dropped 6 bases, with 7 bases sitting between them. The CDR3 spells CASSLEQVEQYF. As DNA, the CDR3 is TGTGCCAGCAGCTTAGAACAGGTCGAGCAGTACTTC. The complete variable domain, with remaining parts taken from reference TRBV7-9 and TRBJ2-7, reads DTGVSQNPRHKITKRGQNVTFRCDPISEHNRLYWYRQTLGQGPEFLTYFQNEAQLEKSRLLSDRFSAERPKGSFSTLEIQRTEQGDSAMYLCASSLEQVEQYFGPGTRLTVT.

The CDR3 sequence: CASSRSQGFAYEQYF. The CDR3 DNA is TGTGCCAGCAGCAGGTCACAGGGGTTTGCCTACGAGCAGTACTTC. The J gene is TRBJ2-7, the V gene TRBV5-6, with 7 bases lining up with TRBD1. The J segment lost 2 bases and the V segment lost 4 bases, leaving 9 bases of the junction unmatched. The CDR3 is 15 residues long. Germline V gene sequence: CDR1 SGHDT, CDR2 YYEEEE.

This clone was observed a few times. The CDR3 is CASSVGTVNIQYF. CDR3 DNA sequence: TGTGCCAGCAGTGTGGGGACTGTAAACATTCAGTACTTC. The chain carries TRBV2 and TRBJ2-4, with TRBD2 as a possible D gene (6 bases). V lost 4 bases and J 6 bases, leaving 10 bases between the germline ends. Germline CDR1 SNHLY, CDR2 FYNNEI. The CDR3 is 13 amino acids.

The chain recombines TRBV5-1 with TRBJ2-5, with 7 bases that match TRBD2. Losses at the gene ends were 4 bases for V and 1 base for J; bases not matched to a gene: 7. The CDR3 sequence is 15 residues long. Germline lookup yields CDR1 SGHRS and CDR2 YFSETQ. The CDR3 sequence: CASSPVGGSQETQYF. The CDR3 DNA sequence: TGCGCCAGCAGCCCCGTCGGGGGGTCCCAAGAGACCCAGTACTTC.

The table lists this clone with a count of one. The chain combines TRBV25-1 with TRBJ1-4; D may be TRBD1 (5 bases). With 7 bases removed from V and 8 bases from J, the gap between germline ends came to 14 bases. This CDR3 spans 13 amino acids. The germline CDR1 and CDR2 sequences are MGHDK and SYGVNS. For the CDR3, the DNA is TGTGCCAGCACCGGGACTAGCCAGGAAAAACTGTTTTTT. Translated: CASTGTSQEKLFF.

The chain carries TRBV28 and TRBJ2-7; 11 nucleotides align to TRBD1. V gave up 7 bases and J gave up 7 bases; unmatched junction bases: 3. The V gene's germline CDR1 is MDHEN and CDR2 SYDVKM. There are 12 residues in the CDR3. The chain's CDR3 is CASMDRGLEQYF. In DNA, the CDR3 is TGTGCCAGCATGGACAGGGGGCTTGAGCAGTACTTC.

The V gene is TRBV5-1, the J gene TRBJ2-1; 7 bases align to TRBD2. V was clipped by 8 bases and J by 5 bases; unmatched bases: 7. The germline CDR1 and CDR2 sequences are SGHRS and YFSETQ. The CDR3 is 13 residues long. The CDR3 DNA reads as TGCGCCAGTGCCGGGACTACAAACAATGAGCAGTTCTTC. Translated: CASAGTTNNEQFF.

This rearrangement joins TRBV6-1 to TRBJ2-7, with D possibly matching TRBD1 (6 bases). The germline V gene encodes CDR1 MNHNS and CDR2 SASEGT. The CDR3 loop spans 13 amino acids. V was trimmed by 2 bases and J by 5 bases, leaving 10 bases between them. The CDR3 sequence is CASSELGADEQYF. As DNA, the CDR3 is TGTGCCAGCAGTGAATTGGGGGCAGACGAGCAGTACTTC.

Only a few counts were recorded for this clone. The chain is built from TRBV7-9 and TRBJ1-4; 7 nucleotides agree with TRBD1. V lost 4 bases and J lost 7; bases outside the gene matches: 6. The CDR3 runs 14 residues. The germline CDR1 and CDR2 sequences are SEHNR and FQNEAQ (reference sequence). Written as DNA, the CDR3 is TGTGCCAGCAGCTCACAGGGGAGTAGTGAAAAACTGTTTTTT. This encodes CASSSQGSSEKLFF.

This clone was counted a few times. The rearrangement links TRBV7-3 to TRBJ1-1, with D uncertain. This CDR3 spans 15 amino acids. Germline CDR1 and CDR2: SGHTA and FQGTGA. Trimming left V 1 base short and J 0 bases short, with 9 bases between. CDR3 amino acids: CASSLNPTMNTEAFF. Here the CDR3 DNA reads TGTGCCAGCAGCTTAAATCCGACTATGAACACTGAAGCTTTCTTT.

The chain employs TRBV28 and TRBJ2-7, with D tentatively TRBD2 (7 bases). V lost 10 bases and J lost 5, with 18 bases in between. The CDR3 extends over 13 amino acids. The germline CDR1 and CDR2 sequences are MDHEN and SYDVKM. The CDR3 DNA is TGTGCCACCGGGGGGCTAGCCCTCAACGAGCAGTACTTC. Its protein product is CATGGLALNEQYF.

This clone has more than one count but fewer than ten. The chain employs TRBV5-1 and TRBJ1-1, with 7 bases lining up with TRBD1. The J segment lost 1 base and the V segment lost 1 base, leaving 10 bases of the junction unmatched. This CDR3 contains 17 residues. In germline, CDR1 is SGHRS, CDR2 YFSETQ. The CDR3 nucleotides are TGCGCCAGCAGCTTGAACGGTCCCGGGACAGAGAACACTGAAGCTTTCTTT. Its translation: CASSLNGPGTENTEAFF.

The chain recombines TRBV5-5 with TRBJ2-7; TRBD1 matches at 7 bases. V was clipped by 4 bases and J by 2 bases; unmatched bases: 6. The length of the CDR3 is 14 residues. CDR1 is SGHKS and CDR2 is YYEKEE in the germline V gene (reference sequence). The CDR3 nucleotides read TGTGCCAGCAGCCTGACAGGGACCACCTACGAGCAGTACTTC. Encoded protein: CASSLTGTTYEQYF. The variable domain in full, with the rest retrieved from reference TRBV5-5 and TRBJ2-7, is DAGVTQSPTHLIKTRGQQVTLRCSPISGHKSVSWYQQVLGQGPQFIFQYYEKEERGRGNFPDRFSARQFPNYSSELNVNALLLGDSALYLCASSLTGTTYEQYFGPGTRLTVT.

The chain employs TRBV4-3 and TRBJ2-1; D is unresolved. Germline CDR1 LGHNA, CDR2 YSLEER. This CDR3 contains 14 residues. V was cut by 4 bases and J by 2 bases, with 9 bases left in between. The CDR3 DNA is TGCGCCAGCAGCCCGGGTTCAACCTACAATGAGCAGTTCTTC. This sequence encodes CASSPGSTYNEQFF.

The CDR3 spells CASSSTGQGTTNEKLFF. The CDR3 DNA follows: TGTGCCAGCAGCAGTACAGGCCAAGGGACTACTAATGAAAAACTGTTTTTT. This chain uses TRBV21-1 with TRBJ1-4. TRBV21-1 counts as a pseudogene. This CDR3 spans 17 amino acids.

The V gene is TRBV4-3, the J gene TRBJ2-1, with 7 bases identical to TRBD1. The CDR3 has 16 amino acids. Germline loops: CDR1 LGHNA, CDR2 YSLEER. With V trimmed by 4 bases and J by 4 bases, 10 bases remained unmatched. The DNA for the CDR3 is TGCGCCAGCAGCCGGTTCCAGGGGGACGATTACAATGAGCAGTTCTTC. Its protein product is CASSRFQGDDYNEQFF.

V usage is TRBV5-6 and J usage is TRBJ1-4; D perhaps matches TRBD1 (6 bases). The CDR3 consists of 15 residues. Trimming left V 4 bases short and J 7 bases short, with 17 bases between. Germline V lookup: CDR1 SGHDT, CDR2 YYEEEE. This chain's CDR3 is CASSPRGGGREKLFF. CDR3 coding DNA: TGTGCCAGCAGCCCTAGAGGGGGGGGGCGTGAAAAACTGTTTTTT.

V usage is TRBV29-1 and J usage is TRBJ2-3; the match to TRBD2 covers 8 bases. The CDR3 runs to 16 residues. CDR1 is SQVTM, CDR2 ANQGSEA, per germline. Germline trimming cut 3 bases from V and 0 bases from J; bases unmatched to any gene: 8. The CDR3 loop is CSVDGGRTPSTDTQYF. The CDR3 nucleotides read TGCAGCGTTGACGGCGGGAGGACTCCTAGCACAGATACGCAGTATTTT.

This clone has only a few counts. The chain couples TRBV6-5 to TRBJ2-7; D ambiguous. This CDR3 contains 12 residues. The V end was cut by 6 bases, the J end by 2 bases, with 8 bases between. Germline V gives CDR1 MNHEY, CDR2 SVGAGI. CDR3 nucleotides: TGTGCCAGCAGAGCCTCCACCTACGAGCAGTACTTC. Its translation is CASRASTYEQYF.

J is TRBJ1-4 and V is TRBV27, with TRBD1 as a possible D gene (6 bases). V was shortened by 4 bases and J by 0 bases, with 12 bases between the two germline ends. The CDR3 extends over 16 amino acids. The V gene's germline CDR1 is MNHEY and CDR2 SMNVEV (reference sequence). The DNA of the CDR3 is TGTGCCAGCAGTTGGCACAGGGCAACAACTAATGAAAAACTGTTTTTT. Its translation: CASSWHRATTNEKLFF. Supplemented by reference TRBV27 and TRBJ1-4, the full variable domain reads EAQVTQNPRYLITVTGKKLTVTCSQNMNHEYMSWYRQDPGLGLRQIYYSMNVEVTDKGDVPEGYKVSRKEKRNFPLILESPSPNQTSLYFCASSWHRATTNEKLFFGSGTQLSVL.